Below are 20 T cell receptor beta chains sequenced from a single sample in a study of neurological immune-mediated disorders. Each CDR3 protein gets one entry after TCRdb re-called the 5' RACE reads with MiXCR. The data contain 45,000 to 55,000 distinct CDR3 sequences, about 5.6% of them seen just once; the ten biggest clones take up approximately 1.5%. Sequencing used CD4+ T cells from blood. Receptor source: a woman aged 18-29 years with multiple sclerosis.

The V call is TRBV20-1, the J call TRBJ2-1; D may correspond to TRBD1 or TRBD2 (7 bases each). CDR1 is DFQATT and CDR2 is SNEGSKA in the germline V gene (reference sequence). Trimming cost V 8 bases and J 3 bases, with 17 bases left between them. The CDR3 sequence is 14 residues long. DNA for the CDR3: TGCAGTATTCCGGGACAGCGGGACTACAATGAGCAGTTCTTC. This gives the protein CSIPGQRDYNEQFF.

At least ten counts were recorded for this clonotype. The chain combines TRBV6-4 with TRBJ2-7; 12 bases align to TRBD2. The junction had 5 bases not matched to a gene; V was cut back by 4 bases and J by 4 bases. The length of the CDR3 is 15 residues. The V gene's germline CDR1 is MRHNA and CDR2 SNTAGT. The CDR3 loop reads CASSAASGGAYEQYF. The DNA of the CDR3 is TGTGCCAGCAGTGCCGCTAGCGGGGGGGCGTACGAGCAGTACTTC.

The chain has TRBV30 and TRBJ1-4; D is uncertain. CDR3 length: 14 residues. Germline-derived CDR1 and CDR2 are GTSNPN and SVGIG (reference sequence). V lost 4 bases to trimming and J lost 0 bases, with 9 bases between them. The CDR3: CAWIRNPTNEKLFF. CDR3 DNA sequence: TGTGCCTGGATTAGGAACCCAACTAATGAAAAACTGTTTTTT. Drawing the rest from reference TRBV30 and TRBJ1-4, the complete variable domain is SQTIHQWPATLVQPVGSPLSLECTVEGTSNPNLYWYRQAAGRGLQLLFYSVGIGQISSEVPQNLSASRPQDRQFILSSKKLLLSDSGFYLCAWIRNPTNEKLFFGSGTQLSVL.

This clonotype was seen at least ten times. Here the CDR3 DNA reads TGCAGTGCTAGAGTCATCCTAGCGGGGACAGATACGCAGTATTTT. Its protein product is CSARVILAGTDTQYF. The J gene is TRBJ2-3, the V gene TRBV20-1, with 9 positions matching TRBD2. Trimming took 1 base from V and 3 from J; bases not matched to a gene: 5. CDR1 and CDR2 (germline): DFQATT, SNEGSKA (reference sequence). The CDR3 contains 15 residues.

This clonotype was seen more than once but under ten times. CDR3 amino acids: CASQKRGLAGGNEQFF. DNA for the CDR3: TGTGCCAGCCAAAAGCGGGGACTAGCGGGAGGGAATGAGCAGTTCTTC. V is TRBV6-2 or TRBV6-3 and J is TRBJ2-1; 16 bases are shared with TRBD2. Trimming cost V 8 bases and J 7 bases; bases outside gene matches: 8. The CDR3 consists of 16 residues. In germline, CDR1 is MNHEY, CDR2 SVGEGT.

This clonotype has ten or more counts. The rearrangement uses TRBV15 and TRBJ2-1, with 11 bases lining up with TRBD2. Germline values: CDR1 LNHNV, CDR2 YYDKDF (reference sequence). With 0 bases clipped from V and 6 bases from J, the junction kept 10 bases outside the gene matches. The CDR3 length is 18 residues. CDR3: CATSRDHGASGRINEQFF. The DNA of the CDR3 is TGTGCCACCAGCAGAGATCACGGGGCTAGCGGGAGGATCAATGAGCAGTTCTTC.

At least ten counts were recorded for this clonotype. The V call is TRBV6-1, the J call TRBJ1-1, with D hard to call. Germline CDR1 is MNHNS and CDR2 is SASEGT. The CDR3 loop spans 15 amino acids. The V gene lost 10 bases and the J gene lost 0 bases, with 18 bases spanning the gap. CDR3 sequence: CATLRAASMNTEAFF. DNA of the CDR3: TGTGCCACCCTGCGGGCAGCGAGTATGAACACTGAAGCTTTCTTT.

Ten or more counts support this clonotype. The chain employs TRBV4-2 and TRBJ1-6; D is unclear. From germline, CDR1 is LGHNA and CDR2 YNFKEQ. The CDR3 spans 13 residues. V lost 0 bases, J lost 8 bases, and 5 bases lay in between. This CDR3 reads CASSQEADSPLHF. CDR3 bases: TGTGCCAGCAGCCAAGAAGCGGATTCACCCCTCCACTTT.

The chain couples TRBV23-1 to TRBJ2-1; D gene unclear. TRBV23-1 falls under the ORF class, with uncertain function. CDR3 length: 14 residues. V shed 6 bases and J shed 5 bases, with 14 bases lying between them. The DNA of the CDR3 is TGCGCCAGCAGACCCCGACTGATTAACAATGAGCAGTTCTTC. Its translation is CASRPRLINNEQFF.

In its sample, this clonotype was seen many times. This rearrangement joins TRBV9 to TRBJ1-1; 8 bases fit TRBD1. J gave up 0 bases and V 7 bases, and 2 bases lay outside the gene matches. The V gene's germline CDR1 is SGDLS and CDR2 YYNGEE. The CDR3 consists of 13 residues. The CDR3 DNA reads TGTGCCAGCGGACAGGGAATGAACACTGAAGCTTTCTTT. It codes for CASGQGMNTEAFF. The full variable domain, with the rest looked up from reference TRBV9 and TRBJ1-1, is DSGVTQTPKHLITATGQRVTLRCSPRSGDLSVYWYQQSLDQGLQFLIQYYNGEERAKGNILERFSAQQFPDLHSELNLSSLELGDSALYFCASGQGMNTEAFFGQGTRLTVV.

This clonotype was seen at least ten times. The chain combines TRBV5-1 with TRBJ1-4; D not certain. Trimming removed 0 bases at V and 2 bases at J, with 11 bases between. The germline V gene has CDR1 SGHRS and CDR2 YFSETQ. The CDR3 extends over 16 amino acids. This chain's CDR3 is CASSLAGGTTNEKLFF. CDR3 DNA sequence: TGCGCCAGCAGCTTGGCAGGCGGAACGACTAATGAAAAACTGTTTTTT.

In this sample, this clonotype turned up many times. The chain employs TRBV9 and TRBJ2-1; the match to TRBD2 covers 8 bases. The CDR3 consists of 16 residues. Germline trimming cut 0 bases from V and 7 bases from J; bases unmatched to any gene: 9. Germline lookup yields CDR1 SGDLS and CDR2 YYNGEE. The CDR3 sequence is CASSVDGTSRRNEQFF. CDR3 sequence (DNA): TGTGCCAGCAGCGTAGATGGGACTAGTAGGAGGAATGAGCAGTTCTTC. The full variable domain, rest sourced from reference TRBV9 and TRBJ2-1, is DSGVTQTPKHLITATGQRVTLRCSPRSGDLSVYWYQQSLDQGLQFLIQYYNGEERAKGNILERFSAQQFPDLHSELNLSSLELGDSALYFCASSVDGTSRRNEQFFGPGTRLTVL.

This clonotype has ten or more counts. The V gene is TRBV6-1, the J gene TRBJ2-7; D unresolved. CDR1 is MNHNS and CDR2 is SASEGT in the germline V gene. Trimming took off 4 bases at V and 2 bases at J, with 9 bases between the two ends. CDR3 length equals 13 residues. The CDR3 DNA is TGTGCCAGCAGTGTTGCGGAAGCCTACGAGCAGTACTTC. Translation: CASSVAEAYEQYF.

This clonotype showed up many times. V is TRBV28 and J is TRBJ2-2; D is perhaps TRBD1 (5 bases). Trimming pared 7 bases from V and 5 bases from J, leaving 14 bases between. This CDR3 is built from 14 residues. Germline assignment: CDR1 MDHEN and CDR2 SYDVKM. CDR3 coding DNA: TGTGCCAGCAAGGGGCAGGGATGGACCGGGGAGCTGTTTTTT. Translated: CASKGQGWTGELFF. The full variable domain, its missing parts supplied by reference TRBV28 and TRBJ2-2, is DVKVTQSSRYLVKRTGEKVFLECVQDMDHENMFWYRQDPGLGLRLIYFSYDVKMKEKGDIPEGYSVSREKKERFSLILESASTNQTSMYLCASKGQGWTGELFFGEGSRLTVL.

This clonotype was detected many times. The chain recombines TRBV20-1 with TRBJ2-5; D ambiguous. The CDR3 covers 11 residues. From germline, CDR1 is DFQATT and CDR2 SNEGSKA (reference sequence). V dropped 6 bases and J dropped 2 bases, with 7 bases sitting between them. CDR3 nucleotides: TGCAGTGCGGATCGGCAAGAGACCCAGTACTTC. It codes for CSADRQETQYF.

This chain uses TRBV10-1 with TRBJ2-7; a weak D match, TRBD2 (5 bases). CDR1 is WNHNN and CDR2 is SYGVQD in the germline V gene (reference sequence). The CDR3 length is 13 residues. The V gene lost 0 bases and the J gene lost 10 bases, with 13 bases spanning the gap. The CDR3 spells CASSESRLGDQYF. CDR3 in DNA: TGCGCCAGCAGTGAGTCTCGACTGGGAGATCAGTACTTC.

This clonotype was detected many times. The V call is TRBV7-2, the J call TRBJ1-5, with D possibly being TRBD1 (6 bases). Trimming stripped 5 bases from V and 7 bases from J, with 15 bases between. This CDR3 is built from 14 residues. Germline loops: CDR1 SGHTA, CDR2 FQGNSA. The CDR3 is CASSGNREGQPQHF. In DNA, the CDR3 is TGTGCCAGCAGCGGGAACAGGGAAGGGCAGCCCCAGCATTTT.

This clonotype was recorded at least ten times. J is TRBJ2-5 and V is TRBV2, with a weak D call TRBD2 (7 bases). In germline, CDR1 is SNHLY, CDR2 FYNNEI. This CDR3 has 15 residues. V lost 2 bases to trimming and J lost 1 base, with 11 bases between them. The chain's CDR3 is CASSESGGLQETQYF. CDR3 bases: TGTGCCAGCAGTGAATCCGGGGGGCTCCAAGAGACCCAGTACTTC.

Ten or more counts support this clonotype. The chain links TRBV9 to TRBJ2-7, with a weak D call TRBD1 (5 bases). V gave up 4 bases and J gave up 4 bases, with 18 bases separating them. CDR1 SGDLS and CDR2 YYNGEE come from the germline V gene. The CDR3 sequence is 15 residues long. CDR3 in amino acids: CASSPRDSLRYEQYF. In DNA, the CDR3 is TGTGCCAGCAGCCCAAGAGACAGCCTTCGATACGAGCAGTACTTC. Full variable domain (outside the CDR3, taken from reference TRBV9 and TRBJ2-7): DSGVTQTPKHLITATGQRVTLRCSPRSGDLSVYWYQQSLDQGLQFLIQYYNGEERAKGNILERFSAQQFPDLHSELNLSSLELGDSALYFCASSPRDSLRYEQYFGPGTRLTVT.

This clonotype was found many times. The chain carries TRBV5-1 and TRBJ2-1; 7 nucleotides align to TRBD2. The CDR3 is made up of 15 amino acids. Trimming at V came to 0 bases and at J to 2 bases, leaving 2 bases not matched to a gene. CDR1 and CDR2 from the germline V gene are SGHRS and YFSETQ. CDR3 amino acids: CASSLGGSPYNEQFF. CDR3 DNA: TGCGCCAGCAGCTTGGGCGGGAGCCCCTACAATGAGCAGTTCTTC.